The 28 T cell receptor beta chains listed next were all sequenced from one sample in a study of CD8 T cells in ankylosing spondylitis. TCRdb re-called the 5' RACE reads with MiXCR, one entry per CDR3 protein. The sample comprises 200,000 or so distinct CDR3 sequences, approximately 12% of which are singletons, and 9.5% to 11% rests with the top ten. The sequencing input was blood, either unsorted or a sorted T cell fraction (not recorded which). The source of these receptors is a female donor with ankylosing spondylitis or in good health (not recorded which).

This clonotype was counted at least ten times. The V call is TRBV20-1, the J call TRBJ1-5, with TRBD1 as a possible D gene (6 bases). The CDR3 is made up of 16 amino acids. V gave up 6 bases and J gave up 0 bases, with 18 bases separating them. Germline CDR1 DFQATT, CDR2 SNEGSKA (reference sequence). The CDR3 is CSARRGAGSSNQPQHF. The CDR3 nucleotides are TGCAGTGCCCGGCGGGGGGCAGGGAGTAGCAATCAGCCCCAGCATTTT.

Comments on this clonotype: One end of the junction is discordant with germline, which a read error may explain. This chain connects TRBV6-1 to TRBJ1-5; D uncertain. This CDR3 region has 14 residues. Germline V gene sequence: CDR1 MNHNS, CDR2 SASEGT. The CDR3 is CASREAGMYQPQHF. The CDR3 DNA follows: TGTGCCAGCAGGGAAGCCGGGATGTATCAGCCCCAGCATTTT.

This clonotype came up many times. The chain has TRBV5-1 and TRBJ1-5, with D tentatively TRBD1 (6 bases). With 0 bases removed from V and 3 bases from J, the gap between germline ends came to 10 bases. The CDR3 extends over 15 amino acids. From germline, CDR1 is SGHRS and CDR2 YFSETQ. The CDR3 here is CASSLEGTFNQPQHF. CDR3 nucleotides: TGCGCCAGCAGCTTGGAGGGGACATTCAATCAGCCCCAGCATTTT.

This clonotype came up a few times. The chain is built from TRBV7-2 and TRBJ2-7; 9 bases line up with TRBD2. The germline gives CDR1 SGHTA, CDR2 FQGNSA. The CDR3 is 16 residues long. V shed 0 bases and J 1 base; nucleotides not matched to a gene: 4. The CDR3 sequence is CASSLALTSGSYEQYF. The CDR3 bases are TGTGCCAGCAGCTTAGCCCTGACTAGCGGTTCCTACGAGCAGTACTTC.

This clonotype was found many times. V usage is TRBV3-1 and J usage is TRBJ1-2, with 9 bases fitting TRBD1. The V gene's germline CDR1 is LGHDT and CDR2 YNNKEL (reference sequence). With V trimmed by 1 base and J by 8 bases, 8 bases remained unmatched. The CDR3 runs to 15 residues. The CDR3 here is CASSQVGGTGQGYTF. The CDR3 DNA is TGTGCCAGCAGCCAAGTAGGTGGGACAGGGCAGGGCTACACCTTC.

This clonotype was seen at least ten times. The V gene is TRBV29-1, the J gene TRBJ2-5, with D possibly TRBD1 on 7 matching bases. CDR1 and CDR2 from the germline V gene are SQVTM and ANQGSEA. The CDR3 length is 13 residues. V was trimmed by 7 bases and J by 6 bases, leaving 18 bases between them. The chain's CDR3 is CSARRGAEQTQYF. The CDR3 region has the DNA TGCAGCGCGCGCAGGGGGGCAGAACAGACCCAGTACTTC.

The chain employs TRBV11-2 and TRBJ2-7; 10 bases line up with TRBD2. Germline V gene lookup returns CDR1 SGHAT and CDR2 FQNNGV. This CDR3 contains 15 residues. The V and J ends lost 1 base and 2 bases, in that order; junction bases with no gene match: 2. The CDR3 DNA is TGTGCCAGCAGCTTAGTAGCGGGAGGCCCCTACGAGCAGTACTTC. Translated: CASSLVAGGPYEQYF.

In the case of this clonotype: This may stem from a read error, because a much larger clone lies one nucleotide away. The CDR3 loop reads CSARNRLGNTEAFF. In DNA, the CDR3 is TGCAGTGCTAGAAATCGATTGGGGAACACTGAAGCTTTCTTT. The chain carries TRBV20-1 and TRBJ1-1; D ambiguous. CDR3 length equals 14 residues. Germline V gene lookup returns CDR1 DFQATT and CDR2 SNEGSKA (reference sequence). V was shortened by 2 bases and J by 1 base, with 11 bases between the two germline ends.

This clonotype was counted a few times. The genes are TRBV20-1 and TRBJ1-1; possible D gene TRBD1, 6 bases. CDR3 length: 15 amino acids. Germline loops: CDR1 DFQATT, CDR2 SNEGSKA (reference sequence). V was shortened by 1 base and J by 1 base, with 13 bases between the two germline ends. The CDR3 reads CSARAGDRPNTEAFF. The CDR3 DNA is TGCAGTGCTAGAGCGGGAGACAGGCCGAACACTGAAGCTTTCTTT.

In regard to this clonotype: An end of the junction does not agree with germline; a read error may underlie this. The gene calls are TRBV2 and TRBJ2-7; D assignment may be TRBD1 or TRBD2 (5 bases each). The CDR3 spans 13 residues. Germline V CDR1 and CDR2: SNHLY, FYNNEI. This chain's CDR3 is CASEGRLSYEQCF. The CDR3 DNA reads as TGTGCCAGCGAGGGACGGCTCTCCTACGAGCAGTGCTTC.

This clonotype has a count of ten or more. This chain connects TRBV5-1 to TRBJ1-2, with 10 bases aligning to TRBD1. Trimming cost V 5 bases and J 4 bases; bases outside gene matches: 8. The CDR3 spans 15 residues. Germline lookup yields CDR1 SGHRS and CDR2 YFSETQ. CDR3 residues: CASRPSGTGVYGYTF. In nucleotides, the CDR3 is TGCGCCAGCAGGCCCTCCGGGACAGGGGTCTATGGCTACACCTTC.

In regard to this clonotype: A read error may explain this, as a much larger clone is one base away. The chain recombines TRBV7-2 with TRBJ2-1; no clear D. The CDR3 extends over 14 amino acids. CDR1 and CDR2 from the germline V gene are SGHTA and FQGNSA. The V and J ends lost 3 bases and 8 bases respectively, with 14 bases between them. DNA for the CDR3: TGTGCCAGCAGCTTTCCGATAAGGACGGATGAGCAGTTCTTC. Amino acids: CASSFPIRTDEQFF. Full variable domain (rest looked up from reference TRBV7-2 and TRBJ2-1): GAGVSQSPSNKVTEKGKDVELRCDPISGHTALYWYRQSLGQGLEFLIYFQGNSAPDKSGLPSDRFSAERTGGSVSTLTIQRTQQEDSAVYLCASSFPIRTDEQFFGPGTRLTVL.

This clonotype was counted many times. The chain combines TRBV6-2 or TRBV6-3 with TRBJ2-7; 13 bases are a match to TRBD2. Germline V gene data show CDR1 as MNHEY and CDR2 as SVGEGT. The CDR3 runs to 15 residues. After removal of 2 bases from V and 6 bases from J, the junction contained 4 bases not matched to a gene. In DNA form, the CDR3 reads TGTGCCAGCAGTTACGGACTAGCGGGAGCCATCGAGCAGTACTTC. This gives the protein CASSYGLAGAIEQYF.

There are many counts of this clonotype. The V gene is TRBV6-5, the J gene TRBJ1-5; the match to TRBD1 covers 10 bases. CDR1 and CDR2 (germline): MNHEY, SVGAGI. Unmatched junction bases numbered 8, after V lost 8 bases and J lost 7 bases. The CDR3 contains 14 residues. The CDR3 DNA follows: TGTGCCAGCGTTCCGGGACAGGGGAGCCAGCCCCAGCATTTT. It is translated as CASVPGQGSQPQHF.

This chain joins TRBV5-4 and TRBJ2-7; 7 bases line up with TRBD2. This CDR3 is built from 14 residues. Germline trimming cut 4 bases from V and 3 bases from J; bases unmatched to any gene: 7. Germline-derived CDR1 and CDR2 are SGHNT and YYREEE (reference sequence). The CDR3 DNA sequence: TGTGCCAGCAGCAAACTAGCGTCGAGCTACGAGCAGTACTTC. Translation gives CASSKLASSYEQYF.

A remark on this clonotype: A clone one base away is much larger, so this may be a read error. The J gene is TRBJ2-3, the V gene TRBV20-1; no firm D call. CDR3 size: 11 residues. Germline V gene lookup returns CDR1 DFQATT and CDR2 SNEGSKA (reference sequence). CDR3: CSAPDTDAQYF. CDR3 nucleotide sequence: TGCAGTGCTCCAGACACAGATGCGCAGTATTTT.

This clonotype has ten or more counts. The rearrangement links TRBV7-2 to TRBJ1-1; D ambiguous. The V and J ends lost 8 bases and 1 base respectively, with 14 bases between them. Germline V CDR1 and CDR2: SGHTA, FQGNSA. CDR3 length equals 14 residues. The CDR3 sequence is CASGFGGPNTEAFF. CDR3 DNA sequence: TGTGCCAGCGGATTCGGTGGGCCGAACACTGAAGCTTTCTTT.

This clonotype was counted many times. The DNA for the CDR3 is TGCAGTGCTAGAGTGGTTGGGGGGACGCTGCGCACAGATACGCAGTATTTT. Its translation is CSARVVGGTLRTDTQYF. V gene TRBV20-1 combines with J gene TRBJ2-3; weak D call: TRBD2 (6 bases). The germline V and J ends were trimmed by 1 base and 1 base, with 18 bases remaining between them. There are 17 residues in the CDR3. In germline, CDR1 is DFQATT, CDR2 SNEGSKA (reference sequence).

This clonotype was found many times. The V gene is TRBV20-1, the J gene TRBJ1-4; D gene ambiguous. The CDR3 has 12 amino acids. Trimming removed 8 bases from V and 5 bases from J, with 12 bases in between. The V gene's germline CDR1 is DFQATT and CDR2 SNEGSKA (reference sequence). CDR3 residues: CSSRGKNEKLFF. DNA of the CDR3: TGCAGTTCACGCGGGAAAAATGAAAAACTGTTTTTT.

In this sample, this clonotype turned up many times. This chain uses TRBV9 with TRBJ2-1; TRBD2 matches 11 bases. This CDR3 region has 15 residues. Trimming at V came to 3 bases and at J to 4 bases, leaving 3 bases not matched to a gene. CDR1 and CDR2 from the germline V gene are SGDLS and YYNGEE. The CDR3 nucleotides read TGTGCCAGCAGCGATAGCGGGAGGGATTACAATGAGCAGTTCTTC. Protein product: CASSDSGRDYNEQFF.

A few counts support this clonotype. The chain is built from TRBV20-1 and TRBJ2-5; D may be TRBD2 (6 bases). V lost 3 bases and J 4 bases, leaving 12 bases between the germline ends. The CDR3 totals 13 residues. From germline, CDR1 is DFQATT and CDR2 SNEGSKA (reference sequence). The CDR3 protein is CSARRENLETQYF. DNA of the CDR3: TGCAGTGCTAGGCGGGAAAACCTAGAGACCCAGTACTTC.

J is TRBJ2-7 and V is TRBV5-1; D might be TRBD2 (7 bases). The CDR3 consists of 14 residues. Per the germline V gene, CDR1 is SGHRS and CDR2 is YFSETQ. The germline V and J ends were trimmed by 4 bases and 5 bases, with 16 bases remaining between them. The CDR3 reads CASSLSGGKNEQYF. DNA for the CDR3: TGCGCCAGCAGCCTGTCGGGGGGCAAGAACGAGCAGTACTTC.

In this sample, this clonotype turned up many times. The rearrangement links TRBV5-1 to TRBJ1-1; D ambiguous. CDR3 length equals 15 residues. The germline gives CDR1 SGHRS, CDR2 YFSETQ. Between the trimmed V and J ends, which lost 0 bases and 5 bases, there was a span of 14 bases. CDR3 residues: CASSLARGSRTEAFF. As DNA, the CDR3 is TGCGCCAGCAGCTTGGCTCGTGGGAGTCGGACTGAAGCTTTCTTT.

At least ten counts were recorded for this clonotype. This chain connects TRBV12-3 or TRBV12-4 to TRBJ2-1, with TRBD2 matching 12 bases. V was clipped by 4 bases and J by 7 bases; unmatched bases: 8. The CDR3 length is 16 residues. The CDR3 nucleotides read TGTGCCAGCAGTTCAAGGACTAGCGGGATTTCTAATGAGCAGTTCTTC. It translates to CASSSRTSGISNEQFF.

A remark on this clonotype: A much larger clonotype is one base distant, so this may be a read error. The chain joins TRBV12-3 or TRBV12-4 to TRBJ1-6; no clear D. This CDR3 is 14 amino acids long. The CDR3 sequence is CASSLFSENSPLPF. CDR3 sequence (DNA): TGTGCCAGCAGTTTATTCAGCGAGAATTCACCCCTCCCCTTT.

CDR3 nucleotide sequence: TGCAGTGCTAGAGGACTAGCGGGATCGGTTGAGCAGTTCTTC. It specifies CSARGLAGSVEQFF. The chain recombines TRBV20-1 with TRBJ2-1; 11 nucleotides agree with TRBD2. Germline V CDR1 and CDR2: DFQATT, SNEGSKA (reference sequence). The ends lost 1 base at V and 9 bases at J; junction bases unmatched: 5. This CDR3 spans 14 amino acids.

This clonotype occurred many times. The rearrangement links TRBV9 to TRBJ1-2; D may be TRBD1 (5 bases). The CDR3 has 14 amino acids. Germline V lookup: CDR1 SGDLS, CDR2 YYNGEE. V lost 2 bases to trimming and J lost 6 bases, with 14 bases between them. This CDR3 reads CASSVGTSADGYTF. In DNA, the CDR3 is TGTGCCAGCAGCGTTGGGACCTCGGCGGATGGCTACACCTTC.

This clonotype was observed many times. The CDR3 nucleotides read TGTGCTAGTGGTTTTGGGACTAGCGGGAGAGAAGAGCAGTTCTTC. Amino acid sequence: CASGFGTSGREEQFF. The rearrangement links TRBV12-5 to TRBJ2-1, with TRBD2 matching over 14 bases. V was clipped by 3 bases and J by 10 bases; unmatched bases: 5. Germline CDR1 is LGHNT and CDR2 is FRNRAP. CDR3 size: 15 residues.